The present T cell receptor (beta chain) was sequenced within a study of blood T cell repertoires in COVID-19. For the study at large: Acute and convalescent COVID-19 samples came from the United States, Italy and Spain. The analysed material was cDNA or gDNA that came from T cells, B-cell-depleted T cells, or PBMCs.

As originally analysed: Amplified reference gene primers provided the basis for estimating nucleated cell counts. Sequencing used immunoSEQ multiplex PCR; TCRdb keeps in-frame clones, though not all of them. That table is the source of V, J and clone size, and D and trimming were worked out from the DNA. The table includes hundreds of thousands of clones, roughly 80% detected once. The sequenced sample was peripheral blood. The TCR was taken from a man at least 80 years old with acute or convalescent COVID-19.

The CDR3 spells CASSSGTQYF. In DNA form, the CDR3 reads TGTGCCAGCAGTTCAGGGACCCAGTACTTC. The chain combines TRBV28 with TRBJ2-5; D uncertain. This CDR3 region has 10 residues. Trimming left V 4 bases short and J 7 bases short, with 4 bases between. From germline, CDR1 is MDHEN and CDR2 SYDVKM.